The 17 T cell receptor beta chains given below trace back to one sample, sequenced in a study of T cells after posttransplantation cyclophosphamide. Only in-frame clones appear in the TCRdb table, and some are missing; sequencing was by immunoSEQ multiplex PCR. The table lists roughly 5,000 clones, over 75% of them singletons, with 3% to 4% in the top ten. Treatment was busulfan-fludarabine conditioning, a marrow graft, and cyclophosphamide on days +3 and +4. This sample comprised CD4+ T cells sorted from blood, obtained about 350 days after allogeneic stem cell transplant with posttransplant cyclophosphamide. All receptors derive from a male patient between 45 and 60 years old who received an allogeneic stem cell transplant from a related donor and was CMV-positive. Some of the T cells might come from the graft donor.

V and J are TRBV4-2 and TRBJ2-1; D might be TRBD2 (7 bases). The V end was cut by 0 bases, the J end by 1 base, with 13 bases between. Germline V CDR1 and CDR2: LGHNA, YNFKEQ. The CDR3 length is 17 residues. The CDR3 DNA reads as TGTGCCAGCAGCCAAGATTATCGGGGGGCTTCCTACAATGAGCAGTTCTTC. It yields the protein CASSQDYRGASYNEQFF.

This chain links TRBV2 with TRBJ1-6; weak D call: TRBD1 (5 bases). The CDR3 has 16 amino acids. Germline CDR1 and CDR2: SNHLY and FYNNEI. V lost 5 bases and J lost 5, with 16 bases in between. CDR3 sequence (DNA): TGTGCCAGCAGTCTCAACGGGGGGAGGAATAATTCACCCCTCCACTTT. It specifies CASSLNGGRNNSPLHF.

This clone was observed a handful of times. The rearrangement links TRBV5-6 to TRBJ2-6, with D unresolved. The CDR3 extends over 16 amino acids. With 0 bases removed from V and 0 bases from J, the gap between germline ends came to 7 bases. Germline CDR1 is SGHDT and CDR2 is YYEEEE. The CDR3 nucleotides read TGTGCCAGCAGCTTGGTAACAGACTCTGGGGCCAACGTCCTGACTTTC. It specifies CASSLVTDSGANVLTF.

The V call is TRBV2, the J call TRBJ1-2; 8 bases agree with TRBD1. The V gene end was trimmed by 0 bases and the J gene end by 6 bases; junction bases not matched to a gene: 12. Looked up from germline, CDR1 is SNHLY and CDR2 is FYNNEI. The CDR3 sequence is 17 residues long. CDR3 sequence (DNA): TGTGCCAGCAGTGAAGCGTCCTTACAGGGGGGTCTAAATGGCTACACCTTC. Translation gives CASSEASLQGGLNGYTF.

This chain uses TRBV19 with TRBJ2-5, with a possible D match to TRBD1 (5 bases). This CDR3 spans 13 amino acids. V lost 4 bases and J 5 bases, leaving 11 bases between the germline ends. Per germline, CDR1 LNHDA and CDR2 SQIVND (reference sequence). This CDR3 reads CASSTGYSETQYF. The CDR3, as DNA: TGTGCCAGTAGTACAGGGTATTCGGAGACCCAGTACTTC. Using reference TRBV19 and TRBJ2-5 for the parts outside the CDR3, the full variable domain is DGGITQSPKYLFRKEGQNVTLSCEQNLNHDAMYWYRQDPGQGLRLIYYSQIVNDFQKGDIAEGYSVSREKKESFPLTVTSAQKNPTAFYLCASSTGYSETQYFGPGTRLLVL.

The chain uses TRBV29-1 and TRBJ2-7; 7 nucleotides match TRBD1. The V gene's germline CDR1 is SQVTM and CDR2 ANQGSEA. The CDR3 is 12 amino acids. After removal of 7 bases from V and 5 bases from J, the junction contained 8 bases not matched to a gene. CDR3 sequence: CSGGYRGDEQYF. CDR3 sequence (DNA): TGCAGCGGGGGGTACAGGGGTGACGAGCAGTACTTC.

The chain carries TRBV5-1 and TRBJ2-6, with D possibly matching TRBD2 (7 bases). CDR1 and CDR2 (germline): SGHRS, YFSETQ. The V and J ends lost 3 bases and 1 base respectively, with 17 bases between them. This CDR3 is built from 18 residues. CDR3 bases: TGCGCCAGCAGCTCCCAGGGGAGGGGGGGTTCTGGGGCCAACGTCCTGACTTTC. The encoded protein is CASSSQGRGGSGANVLTF.

Concerning this clone: Distinct nucleotide sequences in the sample also encode this CDR3. The rearrangement uses TRBV28 and TRBJ1-5; D is perhaps TRBD1 (5 bases). The germline V gene has CDR1 MDHEN and CDR2 SYDVKM. The CDR3 has 14 residues. V gave up 9 bases and J gave up 6 bases, with 18 bases separating them. The CDR3 reads CASSVGTGVQPQHF. As DNA, the CDR3 is TGTGCCAGTAGCGTGGGAACGGGGGTTCAGCCCCAGCATTTT.

This clone has more than one count but fewer than ten. The same CDR3 arises from other DNA sequences in this sample as well. The rearrangement links TRBV2 to TRBJ2-1; 7 bases line up with TRBD2. The CDR3 loop spans 15 amino acids. CDR1 and CDR2 (germline): SNHLY, FYNNEI. Trimming removed 8 bases from V and 4 bases from J; junction bases left unmatched: 11. CDR3 in amino acids: CASSQGQGGYNEQFF. In DNA form, the CDR3 reads TGTGCCAGCTCCCAAGGGCAGGGAGGGTACAATGAGCAGTTCTTC.

J is TRBJ1-2 and V is TRBV10-3, with TRBD1 as a possible D gene (6 bases). V gave up 4 bases and J gave up 4 bases, with 10 bases separating them. The CDR3 is 13 residues long. The germline gives CDR1 ENHRY, CDR2 SYGVKD. CDR3 sequence reads: CAISAAGVYGYTF. CDR3 DNA: TGTGCCATCAGTGCAGCAGGGGTCTATGGCTACACCTTC.

This chain connects TRBV30 to TRBJ1-5; D not certain. V was pared by 3 bases and J by 12 bases, with 15 bases between. The germline gives CDR1 GTSNPN, CDR2 SVGIG (reference sequence). The CDR3 has 12 amino acids. CDR3 sequence: CAWSRQSGGQHF. DNA of the CDR3: TGTGCCTGGAGCAGGCAATCAGGTGGCCAGCATTTT.

The chain couples TRBV7-2 to TRBJ1-5, with D unclear. CDR1 is SGHTA and CDR2 is FQGNSA in the germline V gene. The CDR3 contains 15 residues. V was clipped by 2 bases and J by 3 bases, with 11 bases between them. CDR3 DNA sequence: TGTGCCAGCAGCTTATCGGGATTAAACAATCAGCCCCAGCATTTT. It translates to CASSLSGLNNQPQHF.

This chain connects TRBV29-1 to TRBJ2-1; 11 bases are a match to TRBD2. The CDR3 has 14 residues. Germline V gene data show CDR1 as SQVTM and CDR2 as ANQGSEA. After removal of 6 bases from V and 9 bases from J, the junction contained 10 bases not matched to a gene. For the CDR3, the DNA is TGCAGCGTCTCACTAGCGGGAGCGGCGGTTGAGCAGTTCTTC. Translating gives CSVSLAGAAVEQFF.

The V gene is TRBV6-5, the J gene TRBJ2-2; TRBD2 matches 7 bases. Trimming took 2 bases from V and 1 from J; bases not matched to a gene: 1. Germline CDR1 MNHEY, CDR2 SVGAGI. This CDR3 region has 15 residues. The CDR3, as DNA: TGTGCCAGCAGTTACGGGGGGGGGAACACCGGGGAGCTGTTTTTT. It codes for CASSYGGGNTGELFF.

V usage is TRBV9 and J usage is TRBJ2-7; a possible D gene is TRBD2 (6 bases). V was pared by 5 bases and J by 6 bases, with 15 bases between. The germline V gene encodes CDR1 SGDLS and CDR2 YYNGEE. This CDR3 region has 13 residues. CDR3: CASSAGLSREQYF. In DNA, the CDR3 is TGTGCCAGCAGTGCGGGACTTTCCCGCGAGCAGTACTTC. Using reference TRBV9 and TRBJ2-7 for the parts outside the CDR3, the full variable domain is DSGVTQTPKHLITATGQRVTLRCSPRSGDLSVYWYQQSLDQGLQFLIQYYNGEERAKGNILERFSAQQFPDLHSELNLSSLELGDSALYFCASSAGLSREQYFGPGTRLTVT.

The gene calls are TRBV18 and TRBJ2-7, with D maybe TRBD1 (5 bases). The germline V gene has CDR1 KGHSH and CDR2 LQKENI. Trimming left V 4 bases short and J 1 base short, with 11 bases between. The CDR3 loop spans 14 amino acids. Written as DNA, the CDR3 is TGTGCCAGCTCACTAGCCACAGGTTCCTACGAGCAGTACTTC. It codes for CASSLATGSYEQYF.

This chain joins TRBV11-3 and TRBJ2-1; D gene ambiguous. Germline-derived CDR1 and CDR2 are SGHNT and YENEEA. The length of the CDR3 is 12 residues. V dropped 4 bases and J dropped 5 bases, with 6 bases sitting between them. The CDR3 loop is CASSSRDNEQFF. CDR3 nucleotide sequence: TGTGCCAGCAGCTCTAGAGACAATGAGCAGTTCTTC.